The 15 T cell receptor beta chains below come from one sample, sequenced in a study of blood T cell repertoires in COVID-19. The table came from immunoSEQ multiplex PCR; TCRdb's copy has only in-frame clones and leaves some out. The sample lists some 120,000 clones; 75% to 90% were seen once. The sequenced sample consisted of peripheral blood. Receptor source: a human donor with acute or convalescent COVID-19. The donor label of this sample is uncertain.

To note about this clone: The sample has other DNA sequences that encode this CDR3 too. The chain employs TRBV29-1 and TRBJ1-1, with a weak D call TRBD1 (6 bases). With 3 bases removed from V and 5 bases from J, the gap between germline ends came to 10 bases. This CDR3 spans 12 amino acids. In germline, CDR1 is SQVTM, CDR2 ANQGSEA. Written as DNA, the CDR3 is TGCAGCGTTGATACAGGGTATACTGAAGCTTTCTTT. Translation gives CSVDTGYTEAFF.

The chain joins TRBV6-5 to TRBJ1-6; D ambiguous. Looked up from germline, CDR1 is MNHEY and CDR2 is SVGAGI. The V gene lost 3 bases and the J gene lost 8 bases, with 14 bases spanning the gap. The CDR3 totals 15 residues. CDR3 amino acids: CASSYGSNIDSPLHF. CDR3 DNA: TGTGCCAGCAGTTATGGGAGTAATATTGATTCACCCCTCCACTTT.

This clone has a handful of counts. The chain uses TRBV6-5 and TRBJ1-2, with 7 bases fitting TRBD1. The CDR3 totals 14 residues. CDR1 and CDR2 from the germline V gene are MNHEY and SVGAGI. The V gene end was trimmed by 8 bases and the J gene end by 7 bases; junction bases not matched to a gene: 13. CDR3 in amino acids: CASWGWTGLSGYTF. The DNA of the CDR3 is TGTGCCAGCTGGGGCTGGACAGGTCTGTCTGGCTACACCTTC.

This clone was seen a handful of times. The chain links TRBV7-8 to TRBJ2-7; perhaps TRBD1 as D (5 bases). Trimming took 4 bases from V and 4 from J, leaving 17 bases between them. Germline values: CDR1 SGHVS, CDR2 FQNEAQ. This CDR3 region has 15 residues. CDR3 loop: CASSSSLQGGYEQYF. For the CDR3, the DNA is TGTGCCAGCAGCTCATCTCTCCAGGGTGGTTACGAGCAGTACTTC.

The genes are TRBV5-4 and TRBJ2-1, with TRBD1 matching 9 bases. V shed 4 bases and J 6 bases; nucleotides not matched to a gene: 8. The germline CDR1 and CDR2 sequences are SGHNT and YYREEE (reference sequence). CDR3 length equals 15 residues. The CDR3 reads CASSTGQGGPNEQFF. For the CDR3, the DNA is TGTGCCAGCAGCACGGGACAGGGTGGGCCCAATGAGCAGTTCTTC.

V usage is TRBV7-6 and J usage is TRBJ2-7, with D maybe TRBD2 (5 bases). CDR1 SGHVS and CDR2 FNYEAQ come from the germline V gene. V was pared by 1 base and J by 0 bases, with 10 bases between. The CDR3 is 15 residues long. CDR3 protein: CASSLGHGSSYEQYF. CDR3 coding DNA: TGTGCCAGCAGCTTAGGGCATGGGAGCTCCTACGAGCAGTACTTC. Complete variable domain (other parts from reference TRBV7-6 and TRBJ2-7): GAGVSQSPRYKVTKRGQDVALRCDPISGHVSLYWYRQALGQGPEFLTYFNYEAQQDKSGLPNDRFSAERPEGSISTLTIQRTEQRDSAMYRCASSLGHGSSYEQYFGPGTRLTVT.

The V gene is TRBV5-4, the J gene TRBJ2-7, with D hard to call. Germline-derived CDR1 and CDR2 are SGHNT and YYREEE (reference sequence). Trimming took 0 bases from V and 6 from J, leaving 7 bases between them. The CDR3 runs 12 residues. CDR3 sequence: CASSLGGGEQYF. The CDR3 bases are TGTGCCAGCAGCTTGGGAGGCGGCGAGCAGTACTTC.

This clone was counted once. V usage is TRBV30 and J usage is TRBJ1-4; D is perhaps TRBD1 (6 bases). Looked up from germline, CDR1 is GTSNPN and CDR2 is SVGIG (reference sequence). The CDR3 runs 15 residues. Trimming pared 0 bases from V and 7 bases from J, leaving 15 bases between. CDR3: CAWSVDGGLGEKLFF. CDR3 DNA sequence: TGTGCCTGGAGTGTAGACGGGGGGCTGGGTGAAAAACTGTTTTTT.

The chain is built from TRBV6-5 and TRBJ1-1; D ambiguous. Germline lookup yields CDR1 MNHEY and CDR2 SVGAGI. The CDR3 totals 13 residues. V lost 4 bases and J lost 4, with 10 bases in between. The DNA for the CDR3 is TGTGCCAGCAGTTTTACGGAGAGCACTGAAGCTTTCTTT. Encoded protein: CASSFTESTEAFF.

In this sample, this clone turned up once. CDR3 amino acids: CASSLDRGRDAQYF. The DNA for the CDR3 is TGTGCCAGCAGCCTAGACAGGGGGCGGGATGCCCAGTACTTC. This chain joins TRBV4-2 and TRBJ2-5; TRBD1 matches 10 bases. This CDR3 contains 14 residues. Germline V lookup: CDR1 LGHNA, CDR2 YNFKEQ. The trim removed 4 bases at V and 9 bases at J, leaving 8 bases unmatched.

V usage is TRBV9 and J usage is TRBJ2-2; a possible D gene is TRBD1 (6 bases). V dropped 3 bases and J dropped 3 bases, with 15 bases sitting between them. CDR1 and CDR2 from the germline V gene are SGDLS and YYNGEE. The CDR3 covers 16 residues. As DNA, the CDR3 is TGTGCCAGCAGCGATCCTGGACAGAAGTACACCGGGGAGCTGTTTTTT. Amino acids: CASSDPGQKYTGELFF.

The CDR3 loop reads CASSTLAGVIYEQYF. CDR3 nucleotide sequence: TGTGCCAGCAGCACCCTAGCGGGAGTCATATACGAGCAGTACTTC. V gene TRBV13 combines with J gene TRBJ2-7; 10 nucleotides match TRBD2. The germline V gene encodes CDR1 PRHDT and CDR2 FYEKMQ (reference sequence). V lost 5 bases, J lost 4 bases, and 8 bases stayed unmatched. The CDR3 runs 15 residues.

The chain is built from TRBV3-1 (or the pseudogene TRBV3-2) and TRBJ1-6; 7 bases map to TRBD1. The V gene's germline CDR1 is LGHDT and CDR2 YNNKEL (reference sequence). The CDR3 length is 14 residues. The V gene end was trimmed by 5 bases and the J gene end by 9 bases; junction bases not matched to a gene: 7. CDR3 region: CASSSGQLASPLHF. The CDR3 bases are TGTGCCAGCAGCTCGGGACAGTTGGCTTCACCCCTCCACTTT.

The chain recombines TRBV5-1 with TRBJ1-4; 7 nucleotides line up with TRBD1. Germline V gene data show CDR1 as SGHRS and CDR2 as YFSETQ. The CDR3 is 15 amino acids. V lost 0 bases to trimming and J lost 3 bases; unmatched junction nucleotides: 2. The CDR3 spells CASSLAGTANEKLFF. In nucleotides, the CDR3 is TGCGCCAGCAGCTTGGCCGGGACAGCTAATGAAAAACTGTTTTTT. Full variable domain (outside the CDR3, taken from reference TRBV5-1 and TRBJ1-4): KAGVTQTPRYLIKTRGQQVTLSCSPISGHRSVSWYQQTPGQGLQFLFEYFSETQRNKGNFPGRFSGRQFSNSRSEMNVSTLELGDSALYLCASSLAGTANEKLFFGSGTQLSVL.

This chain connects TRBV27 to TRBJ2-1, with 13 bases lining up with TRBD2. The J segment lost 1 base and the V segment lost 7 bases, leaving 1 base of the junction unmatched. Germline assignment: CDR1 MNHEY and CDR2 SMNVEV (reference sequence). CDR3 size: 15 residues. The CDR3 loop is CASKGLAGSYNEQFF. The CDR3 nucleotides read TGTGCCAGCAAGGGACTAGCGGGGTCCTACAATGAGCAGTTCTTC.